The T cell receptor (beta chain) under discussion was sequenced for a study of T cells in Graves' hyperthyroidism and ophthalmopathy. Fresh 10 ml peripheral blood yielded PBMCs. It was RNA transcripts that yielded the amplified TCR beta CDR3 regions. HTBI primers were used for first-round RT-PCR of the TCR CDR3. TCRdb reanalysed the multiplex PCR reads using MiXCR and keeps one entry per CDR3 protein. The sample consists of around 350,000 distinct CDR3 sequences, more than 12% of them appearing once. This clonotype occurred many times. The germline V gene has CDR1 GTSNPN and CDR2 SVGIG (reference sequence). The CDR3 is made up of 13 amino acids. V shed 0 bases and J shed 6 bases, with 9 bases lying between them.

The chain is built from TRBV30 and TRBJ2-1; no definite D call. This receptor was taken from a woman in her thirties with Graves' ophthalmopathy. Sequenced input: blood. The CDR3 loop reads CAWSVPGRNEQFF. The DNA of the CDR3 is TGTGCCTGGAGTGTCCCGGGTCGCAATGAGCAGTTCTTC.